This TCR beta chain was retrieved from a study of CD8+ T cells in alopecia areata. On the study more broadly: Treated patients swallowed 5 to 10 mg of oral tofacitinib twice daily. Tofacitinib administration persisted for 6 to 18 months, succeeded by 6 months off drug. Overall study results and limits: Clonality exceeded that of normal scalp in lesional scalp, most notably in alopecia totalis/universalis.

Peripheral blood, together with lesional scalp punch biopsies, was collected from alopecia areata patients. As concerns this clone: Its cognate antigen is unknown.

Germline V CDR1 and CDR2: GTSNPN, SVGIG (reference sequence). CDR3 length: 13 residues. V was trimmed by 7 bases and J by 6 bases, leaving 19 bases between them. RNA extraction was followed by reverse transcription into cDNA, which acted as the sequencing template. Clones were sequenced by immunoSEQ multiplex PCR, and TCRdb holds only the in-frame ones, with some missing. The sample contains over 120,000 clones, about 60% of which appear only once. This sequence originates from a human donor with alopecia areata. Sequencing used CD4+ T cells sorted from blood, obtained at week 0. The V and J genes are TRBV30 and TRBJ2-7; perhaps TRBD2 as D (7 bases). The DNA of the CDR3 is TGTGCCTTTCTACCTGGGGGGGCCGGCGAGCAGTACTTC. This sequence encodes CAFLPGGAGEQYF.